The 29 T cell receptor beta chains listed next were all sequenced from one sample in a study of brain T cells in children with intractable seizures. Clones were sequenced by immunoSEQ multiplex PCR, and TCRdb holds only the in-frame ones, with some missing. The data hold around 20,000 clones, with approximately 94% observed a single time. Material: peripheral blood, obtained at surgery. These receptors originate from a boy aged 5-17 years with focal cortical dysplasia and intractable seizures.

This clone was counted only a few times. The rearrangement joins TRBV6-6 to TRBJ1-5; 7 bases fit TRBD1. The CDR3 extends over 14 amino acids. V trimming: 6 bases; J trimming: 6 bases; junction bases outside the gene matches: 8. Germline loops: CDR1 MNHNY, CDR2 SVGAGI (reference sequence). The CDR3 DNA is TGTGCCAGCAGGTATCAGGGGGAGAGTCAGCCCCAGCATTTT. Protein product: CASRYQGESQPQHF.

The chain couples TRBV5-1 to TRBJ2-3; 9 bases match TRBD2. Per the germline V gene, CDR1 is SGHRS and CDR2 is YFSETQ. This CDR3 is 14 amino acids long. V lost 2 bases to trimming and J lost 5 bases; unmatched junction nucleotides: 3. CDR3 amino acids: CASSFLAGEDTQYF. The CDR3 region has the DNA TGCGCCAGCAGCTTCTTAGCGGGAGAAGATACGCAGTATTTT.

Concerning this clone: The junction and the germline gene differ at one end; a read error may be behind it. This chain connects TRBV2 to TRBJ2-3, with TRBD1 matching over 9 bases. This CDR3 spans 14 amino acids. The germline V gene has CDR1 SNHLY and CDR2 FYNNEI. The CDR3 nucleotides are TGTGCCAGCCTCACTTCTCTAACCGGGACAGGGATGAATTTT. Its protein product is CASLTSLTGTGMNF.

This clone was detected only once. This chain links TRBV18 with TRBJ1-5; D is uncertain. The length of the CDR3 is 15 residues. The germline CDR1 and CDR2 sequences are KGHSH and LQKENI. V was shortened by 5 bases and J by 2 bases, with 13 bases between the two germline ends. The CDR3 protein is CASSAGMGGNQPQHF. For the CDR3, the DNA is TGTGCCAGCTCAGCCGGGATGGGAGGCAATCAGCCCCAGCATTTT. The complete variable domain, with remaining parts taken from reference TRBV18 and TRBJ1-5, reads NAGVMQNPRHLVRRRGQEARLRCSPMKGHSHVYWYRQLPEEGLKFMVYLQKENIIDESGMPKERFSAEFPKEGPSILRIQQVVRGDSAAYFCASSAGMGGNQPQHFGDGTRLSIL.

The CDR3 nucleotides read TGCGCCAGCATCAGGGACACTGAAGCTTTCTTT. Translating it yields CASIRDTEAFF. The chain links TRBV10-2 to TRBJ1-1; maybe TRBD1 (5 bases). This CDR3 contains 11 residues. V was pared by 7 bases and J by 3 bases, with 6 bases between. Per the germline V gene, CDR1 is WSHSY and CDR2 is SAAADI.

V usage is TRBV28 and J usage is TRBJ1-5; the D gene is possibly TRBD1 (6 bases). Germline CDR1 and CDR2: MDHEN and SYDVKM. With 5 bases removed from V and 0 bases from J, the gap between germline ends came to 14 bases. The CDR3 runs to 16 residues. CDR3: CASSVLQGSSNQPQHF. As DNA, the CDR3 is TGTGCCAGCAGTGTATTACAGGGTTCTAGCAATCAGCCCCAGCATTTT.

This clone has a handful of counts. This chain connects TRBV15 to TRBJ1-2, with a possible D match to TRBD1 (5 bases). The CDR3 is made up of 14 amino acids. Trimming stripped 4 bases from V and 8 bases from J, with 17 bases between. CDR1 is LNHNV, CDR2 YYDKDF, per germline (reference sequence). The CDR3 is CATSTNFLGGGYTF. The CDR3 DNA is TGTGCCACCAGCACCAATTTTCTGGGGGGAGGCTACACCTTC.

V usage is TRBV2 and J usage is TRBJ2-7; TRBD1 is a possible D gene (6 bases). Germline CDR1 is SNHLY and CDR2 is FYNNEI. The CDR3 spans 13 residues. V was pared by 2 bases and J by 4 bases, with 9 bases between. The CDR3 nucleotides read TGTGCCAGCAGTGAAACAACAGGGTACGAGCAGTACGTC. Translated: CASSETTGYEQYV.

V and J are TRBV7-2 and TRBJ2-3, with a possible D match to TRBD2 (6 bases). Trimming took 5 bases from V and 3 from J, leaving 18 bases between them. Germline V gene sequence: CDR1 SGHTA, CDR2 FQGNSA. The CDR3 is 16 amino acids. This CDR3 is CASSTLYGTYTDTQYF. The CDR3 nucleotides are TGTGCCAGCAGCACCCTCTATGGGACTTATACAGATACGCAGTATTTT.

The chain is built from TRBV4-1 and TRBJ1-2, with a tentative D call TRBD1 (6 bases). V lost 1 base to trimming and J lost 5 bases, with 17 bases between them. Germline-derived CDR1 and CDR2 are MGHRA and YSYEKL. The CDR3 loop spans 16 amino acids. The CDR3 reads CASSQGTAPIGYGYTF. In DNA, the CDR3 is TGCGCCAGCAGCCAAGGGACAGCCCCTATTGGGTATGGCTACACCTTC.

The chain joins TRBV19 to TRBJ2-2, with TRBD1 matching 7 bases. This CDR3 region has 14 residues. Looked up from germline, CDR1 is LNHDA and CDR2 is SQIVND (reference sequence). The J segment lost 7 bases and the V segment lost 9 bases, leaving 11 bases of the junction unmatched. CDR3 amino acids: CASDRDDDGGELFF. DNA for the CDR3: TGTGCCAGCGACAGGGATGATGATGGCGGGGAGCTGTTTTTT.

The chain uses TRBV7-9 and TRBJ1-2; D uncertain. The CDR3 is made up of 13 amino acids. Germline values: CDR1 SEHNR, CDR2 FQNEAQ (reference sequence). The V end lost 1 base, the J end lost 6 bases, and 9 bases lay between the germline ends. CDR3 DNA: TGTGCCAGCAGCTTAGAAGGAAGAGATGGCTACACCTTC. The encoded protein is CASSLEGRDGYTF.

This rearrangement joins TRBV21-1 to TRBJ2-7; the D segment call TRBD1 is taken from the table without a DNA check. TRBV21-1 is labeled a pseudogene. The CDR3 contains 14 residues. The CDR3: CAGARRQGTYEQYV. As DNA, the CDR3 is TGTGCCGGAGCGCGAAGGCAGGGGACCTACGAGCAGTACGTC.

By share of the sample, this clone is medium-sized. The chain has TRBV5-5 and TRBJ1-2, with TRBD1 identical over 7 bases. CDR1 is SGHKS, CDR2 YYEKEE, per germline (reference sequence). There are 17 residues in the CDR3. V shed 1 base, J shed 5 bases, and the junction held 14 bases outside the gene matches. CDR3: CASSLMPDRTTGYGYTF. DNA for the CDR3: TGTGCCAGCAGCTTGATGCCGGACAGGACAACTGGATATGGCTACACCTTC.

This clone was seen a single time. This sequence joins TRBV19 and TRBJ1-1; 8 nucleotides agree with TRBD1. Germline CDR1 reads LNHDA; CDR2 reads SQIVND (reference sequence). The CDR3 spans 13 residues. V lost 7 bases to trimming and J lost 10 bases; unmatched junction nucleotides: 11. This CDR3 is CASTTTGGNAAFF. The CDR3 DNA follows: TGTGCCAGTACCACAACAGGGGGGAATGCAGCTTTCTTT.

This chain connects TRBV6-4 to TRBJ2-7; 11 bases map to TRBD2. The CDR3 covers 17 residues. J was trimmed by 1 base and V by 7 bases; bases with no gene match: 12. Germline V gives CDR1 MRHNA, CDR2 SNTAGT. CDR3: CASTAPPLAGGSYEQYV. The CDR3 coding sequence is TGTGCCAGCACTGCCCCACCCCTAGCGGGAGGTTCCTACGAGCAGTACGTC.

The gene calls are TRBV27 and TRBJ2-3; D may be TRBD1 (6 bases). The CDR3 runs 15 residues. Germline V lookup: CDR1 MNHEY, CDR2 SMNVEV (reference sequence). Trimming removed 2 bases at V and 2 bases at J, with 11 bases between. CDR3 region: CASSLTTGPTDTQYF. CDR3 nucleotides: TGTGCCAGCAGTTTAACGACAGGACCCACAGATACGCAGTATTTT.

This chain uses TRBV5-1 with TRBJ1-4; D unclear. Trimming cost V 0 bases and J 5 bases, with 20 bases left between them. CDR1 and CDR2 (germline): SGHRS, YFSETQ. The CDR3 has 18 residues. In nucleotides, the CDR3 is TGCGCCAGCAGCTTGGGTATGACCCGTGGAGGGCCAAATGAAAAACTGTTTTTT. As protein: CASSLGMTRGGPNEKLFF.

This chain joins TRBV5-1 and TRBJ2-6, with D maybe TRBD2 (5 bases). V lost 0 bases to trimming and J lost 0 bases, with 10 bases between them. This CDR3 has 17 amino acids. In germline, CDR1 is SGHRS, CDR2 YFSETQ. CDR3: CASSLAGFSSGANVLTF. Here the CDR3 DNA reads TGCGCCAGCAGCTTGGCGGGATTCTCCTCTGGGGCCAACGTCCTGACTTTC. Variable domain in full (rest from reference TRBV5-1 and TRBJ2-6): KAGVTQTPRYLIKTRGQQVTLSCSPISGHRSVSWYQQTPGQGLQFLFEYFSETQRNKGNFPGRFSGRQFSNSRSEMNVSTLELGDSALYLCASSLAGFSSGANVLTFGAGSRLTVL.

The rearrangement links TRBV5-5 to TRBJ1-1, with a weak D call TRBD1 (5 bases). The germline V and J ends were trimmed by 0 bases and 6 bases, with 18 bases remaining between them. Per germline, CDR1 SGHKS and CDR2 YYEKEE (reference sequence). The CDR3 has 16 residues. The CDR3 loop is CASSLGSVRGRPEAFF. CDR3 DNA: TGTGCCAGCAGCTTGGGGTCGGTACGGGGGAGGCCTGAAGCTTTCTTT.

V gene TRBV3-1 (or the pseudogene TRBV3-2) combines with J gene TRBJ2-2, with 7 bases fitting TRBD1. Looked up from germline, CDR1 is LGHDT and CDR2 is YNNKEL (reference sequence). J was trimmed by 3 bases and V by 1 base; bases with no gene match: 8. The CDR3 loop spans 17 amino acids. For the CDR3, the DNA is TGTGCCAGCAGCCAAGTCGCAGGACAGGTGGACACCGGGGAGCTGTTTTTT. This encodes CASSQVAGQVDTGELFF.

V is TRBV4-1 and J is TRBJ2-2, with 11 bases that match TRBD2. Trimming at V came to 8 bases and at J to 6 bases, leaving 11 bases not matched to a gene. CDR3 length equals 16 residues. CDR1 and CDR2 from the germline V gene are MGHRA and YSYEKL. CDR3 sequence (DNA): TGCGCCAGCGAGGACTTAGCGGGAGGGCAGGCCGGGGAGCTGTTTTTT. Its translation is CASEDLAGGQAGELFF.

In this sample, this clone turned up once. CDR3 coding DNA: TGCGCCAGCAGTGAGTCAGGCAGCTATGGCTACACCTTC. Its protein is CASSESGSYGYTF. The chain uses TRBV10-1 and TRBJ1-2; D gene unclear. The V end lost 0 bases, the J end lost 4 bases, and 6 bases lay between the germline ends. The germline V gene encodes CDR1 WNHNN and CDR2 SYGVQD (reference sequence). The CDR3 loop spans 13 amino acids.

The chain is built from TRBV9 and TRBJ2-3, with D perhaps being TRBD1 or TRBD2 (6 bases each). The V gene lost 6 bases and the J gene lost 2 bases, with 13 bases spanning the gap. The CDR3 has 14 residues. The germline V gene encodes CDR1 SGDLS and CDR2 YYNGEE. CDR3 region: CASKGDFSTDTQYF. The CDR3 bases are TGTGCCAGCAAGGGGGACTTCTCCACAGATACGCAGTATTTT.

This chain connects TRBV27 to TRBJ2-1; no reliable D call. This CDR3 spans 13 amino acids. The ends were cut back, 3 bases at V and 9 bases at J, with 12 bases in the middle. Germline CDR1 and CDR2: MNHEY and SMNVEV (reference sequence). The DNA of the CDR3 is TGTGCCAGCAGTTTTCTAGATTTAGGTGAGCAGTTCTTC. As protein: CASSFLDLGEQFF.

V usage is TRBV9 and J usage is TRBJ1-2; 7 positions agree with TRBD1. CDR1 is SGDLS, CDR2 YYNGEE, per germline. Trimming cost V 4 bases and J 13 bases; bases outside gene matches: 16. CDR3 size: 14 residues. DNA for the CDR3: TGTGCCAGCAGCCGAGGGACAGAACTATCCCCCTGCACCTTC. Translating it yields CASSRGTELSPCTF.

This chain links TRBV5-4 with TRBJ1-6, with D maybe TRBD1 (6 bases). Germline V gene sequence: CDR1 SGHNT, CDR2 YYREEE (reference sequence). The CDR3 consists of 15 residues. V was cut by 2 bases and J by 7 bases, with 13 bases left in between. The CDR3 is CASSFMAGANSPLHF. CDR3 DNA sequence: TGTGCCAGCAGCTTTATGGCAGGGGCCAATTCACCCCTCCACTTT.

The rearrangement links TRBV2 to TRBJ1-3; D not resolved. The CDR3 has 15 amino acids. From germline, CDR1 is SNHLY and CDR2 FYNNEI. V shed 5 bases and J shed 2 bases, with 13 bases lying between them. The CDR3, as DNA: TGTGCCAGCAGTCTTACGGGGATAACTGGAAACACCATATATTTT. This sequence encodes CASSLTGITGNTIYF.

The chain links TRBV5-6 to TRBJ1-2, with D uncertain. This CDR3 is built from 14 residues. The V gene's germline CDR1 is SGHDT and CDR2 YYEEEE. V gave up 1 base and J gave up 6 bases, with 13 bases separating them. The CDR3 reads CASSLRGSQHGYTF. As DNA, the CDR3 is TGTGCCAGCAGCTTGCGGGGTAGTCAGCATGGCTACACCTTC.